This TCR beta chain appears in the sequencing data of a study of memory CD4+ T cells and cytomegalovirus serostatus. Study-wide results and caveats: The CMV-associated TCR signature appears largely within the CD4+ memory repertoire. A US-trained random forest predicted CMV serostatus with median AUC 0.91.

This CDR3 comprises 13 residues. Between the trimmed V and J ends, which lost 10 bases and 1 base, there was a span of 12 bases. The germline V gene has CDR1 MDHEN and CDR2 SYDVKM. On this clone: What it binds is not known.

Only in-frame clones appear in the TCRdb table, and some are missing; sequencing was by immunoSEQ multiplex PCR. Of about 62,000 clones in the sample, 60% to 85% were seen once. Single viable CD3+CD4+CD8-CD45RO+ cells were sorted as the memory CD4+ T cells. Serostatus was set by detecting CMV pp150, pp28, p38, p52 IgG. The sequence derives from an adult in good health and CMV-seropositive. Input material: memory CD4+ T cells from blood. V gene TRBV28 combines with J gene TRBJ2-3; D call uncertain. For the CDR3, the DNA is TGTGCCACACTGACCCCGGGCACAGATACGCAGTATTTT. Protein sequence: CATLTPGTDTQYF.